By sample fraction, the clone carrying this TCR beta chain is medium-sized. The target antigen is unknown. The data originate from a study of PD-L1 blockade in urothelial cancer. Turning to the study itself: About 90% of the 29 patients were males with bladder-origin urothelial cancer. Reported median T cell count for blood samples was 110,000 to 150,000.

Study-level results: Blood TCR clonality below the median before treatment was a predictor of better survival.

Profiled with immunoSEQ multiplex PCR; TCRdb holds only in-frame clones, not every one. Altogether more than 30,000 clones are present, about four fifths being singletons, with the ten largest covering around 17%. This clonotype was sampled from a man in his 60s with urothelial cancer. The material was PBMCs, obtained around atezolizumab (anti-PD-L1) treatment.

Here the CDR3 DNA reads TGCGCCAGCAGCCAAGGGGCAGGGAAGTCGACTGAAGCTTTCTTT. This codes for CASSQGAGKSTEAFF. The chain couples TRBV4-3 to TRBJ1-1, with D maybe TRBD1 (5 bases). Germline CDR1 reads LGHNA; CDR2 reads YSLEER. The CDR3 extends over 15 amino acids. Trimming left V 1 base short and J 5 bases short, with 14 bases between.